This T cell receptor (beta chain) was documented in a study of beta chain features in type 1 diabetes. The authors sorted CD4+ naive, central memory, regulatory and stem cell-like memory cells via CD45RO/CCR7/CD25/CD127/CD95/CD27. CDR1 is SGHTA, CDR2 FQGNSA, per germline. V dropped 3 bases and J dropped 2; count of bases not matched to a gene: 4. The CDR3 sequence is 15 residues long. Every bit of the isolated RNA underwent reverse transcription, so sequencing read expressed TCRB transcripts. Sequencing used immunoSEQ multiplex PCR; TCRdb keeps in-frame clones, though not all of them. In the table there are around 330,000 clones, about 11% of which are singletons. Points from the study as a whole: In every one of the four CD4+ subsets, TCRB CDR3s were moderately but significantly shorter in Type 1 diabetes patients.

Regarding this clone: As yet, its antigen is unknown.

V and J are TRBV7-2 and TRBJ2-3; 8 positions agree with TRBD2. This TCR was sampled from a woman aged 25 to 45 in good health. Material: naive CD4+ T cells from blood. The CDR3 nucleotides are TGTGCCAGCAGCTTTACTAGCGGTCTCACAGATACGCAGTATTTT. Translating it yields CASSFTSGLTDTQYF.